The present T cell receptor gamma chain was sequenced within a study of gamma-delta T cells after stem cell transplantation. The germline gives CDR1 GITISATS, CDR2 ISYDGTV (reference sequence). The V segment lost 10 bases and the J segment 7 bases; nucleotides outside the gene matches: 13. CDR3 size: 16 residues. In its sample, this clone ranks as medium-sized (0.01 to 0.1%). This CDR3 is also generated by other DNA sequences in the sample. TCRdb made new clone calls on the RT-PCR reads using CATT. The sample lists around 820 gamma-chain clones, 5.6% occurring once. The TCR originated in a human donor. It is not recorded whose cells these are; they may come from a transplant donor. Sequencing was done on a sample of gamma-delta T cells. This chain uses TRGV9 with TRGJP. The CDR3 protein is CAFTSYRELGKKIKVF. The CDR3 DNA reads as TGTGCCTTCACCTCCTATAGGGAGTTGGGCAAAAAAATCAAGGTATTT.